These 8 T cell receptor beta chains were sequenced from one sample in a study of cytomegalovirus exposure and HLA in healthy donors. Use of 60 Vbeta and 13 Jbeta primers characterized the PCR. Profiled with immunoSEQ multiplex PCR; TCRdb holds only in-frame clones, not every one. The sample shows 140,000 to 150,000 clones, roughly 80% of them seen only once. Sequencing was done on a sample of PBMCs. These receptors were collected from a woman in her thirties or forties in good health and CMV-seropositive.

In DNA, the CDR3 is TGTGCCAGCAGCCCCTATCAGGGGAACACTGAAGCTTTCTTT. Protein product: CASSPYQGNTEAFF. V usage is TRBV7-2 and J usage is TRBJ1-1; TRBD1 might be the D (5 bases). Trimming removed 5 bases from V and 1 base from J, with 11 bases in between. Germline V gene data show CDR1 as SGHTA and CDR2 as FQGNSA. The CDR3 has 14 amino acids.

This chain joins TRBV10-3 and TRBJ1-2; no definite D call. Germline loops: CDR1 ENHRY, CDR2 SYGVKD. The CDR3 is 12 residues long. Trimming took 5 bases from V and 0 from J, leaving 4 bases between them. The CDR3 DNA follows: TGTGCCATCAGTCCAGCTAACTATGGCTACACCTTC. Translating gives CAISPANYGYTF.

The CDR3 bases are TGTGCCATCAGTGAGAAGACTAGCGGGGGGGCCTCGGAGCAGTTCTTC. It yields the protein CAISEKTSGGASEQFF. This chain connects TRBV10-3 to TRBJ2-1, with 14 bases identical to TRBD2. Unmatched junction bases numbered 7, after V lost 2 bases and J lost 10 bases. Per the germline V gene, CDR1 is ENHRY and CDR2 is SYGVKD. The CDR3 extends over 16 amino acids.

CDR3 protein: CASLEQGRAKNIQYF. Here the CDR3 DNA reads TGTGCCAGCCTCGAACAGGGGAGGGCCAAAAACATTCAGTACTTC. V usage is TRBV28 and J usage is TRBJ2-4, with D tentatively TRBD1 (7 bases). CDR1 is MDHEN and CDR2 is SYDVKM in the germline V gene. Deletions cut 8 bases from V and 1 base from J, with 15 bases between. The CDR3 consists of 15 residues.

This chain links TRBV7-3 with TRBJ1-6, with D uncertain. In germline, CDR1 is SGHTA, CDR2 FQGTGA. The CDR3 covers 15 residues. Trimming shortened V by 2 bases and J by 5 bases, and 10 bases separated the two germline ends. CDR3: CASSLQTHHNSPLHF. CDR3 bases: TGTGCCAGCAGCTTACAGACTCACCATAATTCACCCCTCCACTTT.

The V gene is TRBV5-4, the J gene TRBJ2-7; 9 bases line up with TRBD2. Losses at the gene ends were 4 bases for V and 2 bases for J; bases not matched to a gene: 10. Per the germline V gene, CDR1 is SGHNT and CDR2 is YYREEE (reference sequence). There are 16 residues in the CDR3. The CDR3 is CASSRQTSGKTYEQYF. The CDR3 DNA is TGTGCCAGCAGCCGACAGACTAGCGGAAAGACCTACGAGCAGTACTTC.

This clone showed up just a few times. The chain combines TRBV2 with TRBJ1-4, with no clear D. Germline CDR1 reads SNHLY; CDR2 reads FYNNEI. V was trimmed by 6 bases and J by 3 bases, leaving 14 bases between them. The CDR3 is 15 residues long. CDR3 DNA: TGTGCCAGCAGGACTTTGGATAGCCCTAATGAAAAACTGTTTTTT. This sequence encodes CASRTLDSPNEKLFF.

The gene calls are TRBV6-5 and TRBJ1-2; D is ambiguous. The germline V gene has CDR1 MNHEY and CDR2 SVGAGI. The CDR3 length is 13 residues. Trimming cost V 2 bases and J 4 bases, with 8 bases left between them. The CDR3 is CASSYTALYGYTF. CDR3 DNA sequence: TGTGCCAGCAGTTACACCGCACTCTATGGCTACACCTTC.